These T cell receptor beta chains were read from a single sample in a study of OX40 agonist ivuxolimab in advanced cancers. The repertoire was sequenced with immunoSEQ multiplex PCR; TCRdb's copy has only in-frame clones and lacks some. Of about 91,000 clones in the sample, approximately 89% are singletons; the top ten hold about 4%. The material sequenced was CD4+ or CD8+ T cells sorted from blood, taken in a trial of the OX40 agonist ivuxolimab. The origin of the receptors is an adult with an advanced solid tumor such as melanoma, head and neck, liver or kidney cancer. Each CDR3 is given with its conserved first and last residue. The D gene is left open where the match is weak. Clone size appears in some rows only: once, few, many, or a class for an expanded clone.

TRBV19	NA	NA	TRBJ1-1	CATGKGQDKNTEAFF	TGTGCCACTGGCAAGGGGCAGGATAAAAACACTGAAGCTTTCTTT
TRBV19	TRBD1	NA	TRBJ1-4	CASSIRRQGKEKLFF	TGTGCCAGTAGTATCCGCCGACAGGGAAAGGAAAAACTGTTTTTT
TRBV6-6	NA	NA	TRBJ2-5	CASSYSPQSGQTQYF	TGTGCCAGCAGTTACTCCCCTCAATCGGGGCAGACCCAGTACTTC
TRBV19	TRBD2	NA	TRBJ2-5	CASSKGTSGRMETQYF	TGTGCCAGTAGTAAGGGGACTAGCGGGAGAATGGAGACCCAGTACTTC
TRBV7-2	NA	NA	TRBJ1-3	CASSPSGTTGNTIYF	TGTGCCAGCAGCCCCTCCGGGACAACTGGAAACACCATATATTTT
TRBV19	NA	NA	TRBJ2-3	CASSIDQGEGDTQYF	TGTGCCAGTAGTATAGATCAGGGGGAGGGCGATACGCAGTATTTT
TRBV7-8	TRBD1	NA	TRBJ2-3	CASSFGGQGTDTQYF	TGTGCCAGCAGCTTTGGCGGACAGGGCACAGATACGCAGTATTTT
TRBV18	NA	NA	TRBJ2-2	CASSPPTGAAGELFF	TGTGCCAGCTCACCCCCAACGGGGGCTGCCGGGGAGCTGTTCTTT
TRBV29-1	TRBD1	NA	TRBJ1-3	CSVRMDRGLGRNTIYF	TGCAGCGTCCGTATGGACAGGGGGCTTGGTAGAAACACCATATATTTT
TRBV9	NA	NA	TRBJ2-1	CASSRRTSYNEQFF	TGTGCCAGCAGCCGCAGGACAAGCTACAATGAGCAGTTCTTC
TRBV7-2	NA	NA	TRBJ1-3	CASSLHRDSGNTIYF	TGTGCCAGCAGCTTACACAGGGACTCTGGAAACACCATATATTTT
TRBV6-1	TRBD2	NA	TRBJ2-1	CASSEPSGINEQFF	TGTGCCAGCAGTGAACCTAGCGGGATCAATGAGCAGTTCTTC
TRBV5-1	TRBD1	NA	TRBJ1-2	CASSNLDRGTDGYTF	TGCGCCAGCAGCAATCTCGACAGGGGCACTGATGGCTACACCTTC
TRBV27	NA	NA	TRBJ2-2	CASSLRTPFTNTGELFF	TGTGCCAGCAGTTTAAGGACTCCTTTTACGAACACCGGGGAGCTGTTTTTT
TRBV7-6	TRBD2	NA	TRBJ2-2	CASSLEAGEVTGELFF	TGTGCCAGCAGCTTAGAGGCGGGAGAGGTCACCGGGGAGCTGTTTTTT
TRBV27	TRBD2	NA	TRBJ2-3	CASSSSSGRAPDTQYF	TGTGCCAGCAGTTCCTCCAGCGGGAGGGCCCCAGATACGCAGTATTTT
TRBV6-5	NA	NA	TRBJ1-1	CASSYYPWTANTEAFF	TGTGCCAGCAGTTACTACCCCTGGACGGCGAACACTGAAGCTTTCTTT
TRBV5-1	TRBD1	NA	TRBJ2-7	CASSPGDRYYEQYF	TGCGCCAGCAGCCCAGGGGACAGATACTACGAGCAGTACTTC
TRBV11-2	NA	NA	TRBJ2-1	CASSLDTNEQFF	TGTGCCAGCAGCTTAGATACAAATGAGCAGTTCTTC
TRBV7-2	TRBD2	NA	TRBJ2-1	CASSQLAGSYNEQFF	TGTGCCAGCAGCCAACTAGCGGGGTCCTACAATGAGCAGTTCTTC
TRBV5-4	NA	NA	TRBJ2-4	CASSLYGGSRAKNIQYF	TGTGCCAGCAGCTTGTACGGTGGGTCCAGAGCCAAAAACATTCAGTACTTC
TRBV11-2	NA	few	TRBJ2-7	CASSDRDSQQYF	TGTGCCAGCAGCGACCGGGACTCCCAGCAGTACTTC
TRBV2	NA	NA	TRBJ1-1	CASSTRLVGTEAFF	TGTGCCAGCAGCACCCGACTTGTGGGTACTGAAGCTTTCTTT
TRBV7-8	NA	NA	TRBJ1-1	CASSLAQVGGNTEAFF	TGTGCCAGCAGCTTAGCGCAGGTTGGGGGAAACACTGAAGCTTTCTTT
TRBV6-6	NA	NA	TRBJ1-2	CASSYGRGTYGYTF	TGTGCCAGCAGTTATGGCAGGGGTACCTATGGCTACACCTTC
TRBV7-3	NA	NA	TRBJ1-1	CASSPLSPLNTEAFF	TGTGCCAGCAGCCCCCTATCCCCTTTGAACACTGAAGCTTTCTTT
TRBV19	TRBD1	NA	TRBJ1-5	CASSIDQGEWQPQHF	TGTGCCAGTAGTATAGATCAGGGGGAATGGCAGCCCCAGCATTTT